This T cell receptor (beta chain) is from a study of patients and donors after allogeneic stem cell transplantation. TCRdb re-derived calls from the RT-PCR reads in MiXCR, one entry per CDR3 protein. The data show about 230,000 distinct CDR3 sequences, 12% to 15% seen once. CDR1 and CDR2 from the germline V gene are MNHEY and SVGEGT. The ends were cut back, 6 bases at V and 5 bases at J, with 16 bases in the middle. The CDR3 is made up of 14 amino acids. The genes are TRBV6-2 or TRBV6-3 and TRBJ1-1; D is possibly TRBD1 (6 bases). The sequenced sample consisted of blood, either unsorted or a sorted T cell fraction (not recorded which). The clonotype originates from a human donor who was either an allogeneic HSCT recipient or a stem cell or donor lymphocyte infusion donor (not recorded which). It is not recorded whose cells these are; they may come from a transplant donor. The CDR3: CASRNRDRWTEAFF. The CDR3 region has the DNA TGTGCCAGCAGGAACCGAGACAGGTGGACTGAAGCTTTCTTT.